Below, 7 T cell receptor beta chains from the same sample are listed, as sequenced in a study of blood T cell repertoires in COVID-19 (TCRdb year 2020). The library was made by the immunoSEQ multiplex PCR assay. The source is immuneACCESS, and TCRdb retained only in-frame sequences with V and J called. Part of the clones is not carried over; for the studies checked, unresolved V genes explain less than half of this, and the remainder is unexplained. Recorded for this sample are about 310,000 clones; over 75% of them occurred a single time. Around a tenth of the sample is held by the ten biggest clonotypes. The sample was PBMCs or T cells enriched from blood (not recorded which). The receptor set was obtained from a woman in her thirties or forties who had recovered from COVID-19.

CDR3 bases: TGTGCCAGCAGTATACAGGGGGTCCTGGGGGAGCAGTACTTC. It specifies CASSIQGVLGEQYF. The genes are TRBV2 and TRBJ2-7; 8 nucleotides line up with TRBD1. Germline V CDR1 and CDR2: SNHLY, FYNNEI. The CDR3 has 14 amino acids. The trim removed 5 bases at V and 7 bases at J, leaving 10 bases unmatched.

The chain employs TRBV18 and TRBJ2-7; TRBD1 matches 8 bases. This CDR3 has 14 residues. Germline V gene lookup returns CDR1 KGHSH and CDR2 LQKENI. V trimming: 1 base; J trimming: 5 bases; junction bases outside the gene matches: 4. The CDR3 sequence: CASSPRQGADEQYF. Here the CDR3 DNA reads TGTGCCAGCTCACCACGGCAGGGGGCCGACGAGCAGTACTTC.

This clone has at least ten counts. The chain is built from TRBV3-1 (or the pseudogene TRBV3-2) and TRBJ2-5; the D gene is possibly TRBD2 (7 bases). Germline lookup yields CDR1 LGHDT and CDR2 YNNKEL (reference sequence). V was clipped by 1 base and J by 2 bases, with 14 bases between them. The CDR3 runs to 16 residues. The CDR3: CASSQVGRGGQETQYF. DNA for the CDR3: TGTGCCAGCAGCCAAGTGGGGAGGGGGGGACAAGAGACCCAGTACTTC.

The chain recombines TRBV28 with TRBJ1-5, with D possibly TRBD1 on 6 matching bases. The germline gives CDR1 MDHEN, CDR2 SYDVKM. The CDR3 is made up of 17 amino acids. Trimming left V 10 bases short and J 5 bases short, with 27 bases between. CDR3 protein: CATGTGTRLPRDQPQHF. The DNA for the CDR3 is TGTGCCACCGGAACAGGGACACGTCTACCCCGGGATCAGCCCCAGCATTTT. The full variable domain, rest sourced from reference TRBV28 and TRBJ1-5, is DVKVTQSSRYLVKRTGEKVFLECVQDMDHENMFWYRQDPGLGLRLIYFSYDVKMKEKGDIPEGYSVSREKKERFSLILESASTNQTSMYLCATGTGTRLPRDQPQHFGDGTRLSIL.

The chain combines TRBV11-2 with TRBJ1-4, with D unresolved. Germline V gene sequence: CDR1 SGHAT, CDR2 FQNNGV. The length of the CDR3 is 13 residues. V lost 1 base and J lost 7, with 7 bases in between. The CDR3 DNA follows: TGTGCCAGCAGCTTAGTCAGCGGTGAAAAACTGTTTTTT. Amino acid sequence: CASSLVSGEKLFF.

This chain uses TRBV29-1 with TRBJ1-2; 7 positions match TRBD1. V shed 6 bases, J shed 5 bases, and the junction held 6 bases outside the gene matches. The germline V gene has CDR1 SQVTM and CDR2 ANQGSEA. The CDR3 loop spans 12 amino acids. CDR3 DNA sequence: TGCAGCGTATCAGGGGGAGATTATGGCTACACCTTC. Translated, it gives CSVSGGDYGYTF. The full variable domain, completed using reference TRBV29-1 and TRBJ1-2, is SAVISQKPSRDICQRGTSLTIQCQVDSQVTMMFWYRQQPGQSLTLIATANQGSEATYESGFVIDKFPISRPNLTFSTLTVSNMSPEDSSIYLCSVSGGDYGYTFGSGTRLTVV.

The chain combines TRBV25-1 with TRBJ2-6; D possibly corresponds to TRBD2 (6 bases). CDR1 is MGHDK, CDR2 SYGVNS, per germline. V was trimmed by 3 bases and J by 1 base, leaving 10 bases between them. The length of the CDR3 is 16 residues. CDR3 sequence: CASSDPAGSGANVLTF. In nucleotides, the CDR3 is TGTGCCAGCAGTGATCCGGCGGGATCTGGGGCCAACGTCCTGACTTTC.